The 10 T cell receptor beta chains below all came from one sample that was sequenced in a study of blood T cell repertoires in COVID-19. Measured with immunoSEQ multiplex PCR; TCRdb has only the in-frame clones, and not every one. The table shows fewer than 250,000 clones, with 65% to 80% occurring only once. Input material: peripheral blood. The source of these receptors is a woman aged 45-65 years with acute or convalescent COVID-19.

The chain couples TRBV29-1 to TRBJ2-3, with D possibly being TRBD2 (6 bases). From germline, CDR1 is SQVTM and CDR2 ANQGSEA. The length of the CDR3 is 16 residues. V lost 2 bases and J lost 0, with 15 bases in between. CDR3 protein: CSVENRRGTSTDTQYF. For the CDR3, the DNA is TGCAGCGTTGAAAATAGGCGGGGAACTAGCACAGATACGCAGTATTTT.

The chain employs TRBV7-8 and TRBJ2-5, with 11 positions matching TRBD2. The germline V gene encodes CDR1 SGHVS and CDR2 FQNEAQ. V gave up 5 bases and J gave up 2 bases; unmatched junction bases: 7. CDR3 length equals 16 residues. CDR3 bases: TGTGCCAGCAGCCTTCTAGCGGGAGGAGGACAAGAGACCCAGTACTTC. It encodes CASSLLAGGGQETQYF. The full variable domain, completed using reference TRBV7-8 and TRBJ2-5, is GAGVSQSPRYKVAKRGQDVALRCDPISGHVSLFWYQQALGQGPEFLTYFQNEAQLDKSGLPSDRFFAERPEGSVSTLKIQRTQQEDSAVYLCASSLLAGGGQETQYFGPGTRLLVL.

The chain joins TRBV27 to TRBJ1-3; D may be TRBD1 (5 bases). With 6 bases removed from V and 0 bases from J, the gap between germline ends came to 6 bases. CDR1 is MNHEY and CDR2 is SMNVEV in the germline V gene (reference sequence). CDR3 length: 13 amino acids. CDR3: CASRGHSGNTIYF. CDR3 DNA: TGTGCCAGCAGGGGGCACTCTGGAAACACCATATATTTT.

The chain couples TRBV5-6 to TRBJ1-2; 8 bases are a match to TRBD1. Germline V CDR1 and CDR2: SGHDT, YYEEEE. Trimming took 2 bases from V and 3 from J; bases not matched to a gene: 9. There are 16 residues in the CDR3. The CDR3 DNA reads as TGTGCCAGCAGCTTTCCCTCGACAGGGGTTCACTATGGCTACACCTTC. This translates into CASSFPSTGVHYGYTF.

V and J are TRBV29-1 and TRBJ1-1, with D possibly being TRBD1 (5 bases). Germline V CDR1 and CDR2: SQVTM, ANQGSEA. The CDR3 contains 11 residues. The ends were cut back, 4 bases at V and 7 bases at J, with 10 bases in the middle. DNA for the CDR3: TGCAGCGTTGGGGGGGTTGGTGAAGCTTTCTTT. Amino acids: CSVGGVGEAFF.

The rearrangement links TRBV10-3 to TRBJ2-7; 8 bases agree with TRBD1. The CDR3 extends over 15 amino acids. Trimming took 4 bases from V and 2 from J; bases not matched to a gene: 7. Germline loops: CDR1 ENHRY, CDR2 SYGVKD. The CDR3 is CAISGGGTGAYEQYF. Here the CDR3 DNA reads TGTGCCATCAGTGGAGGGGGGACAGGAGCCTACGAGCAGTACTTC.

The sample holds a few counts of this clone. The genes are TRBV5-1 and TRBJ2-1; 9 bases match TRBD1. The CDR3 contains 14 residues. V lost 3 bases to trimming and J lost 8 bases; unmatched junction nucleotides: 6. Germline CDR1 SGHRS, CDR2 YFSETQ. CDR3 region: CASSSPGTGYEQFF. CDR3 DNA: TGCGCCAGCAGCTCCCCCGGGACAGGGTATGAGCAGTTCTTC. Full variable domain (remainder filled in from reference TRBV5-1 and TRBJ2-1): KAGVTQTPRYLIKTRGQQVTLSCSPISGHRSVSWYQQTPGQGLQFLFEYFSETQRNKGNFPGRFSGRQFSNSRSEMNVSTLELGDSALYLCASSSPGTGYEQFFGPGTRLTVL.

The chain has TRBV5-8 and TRBJ2-2, with 9 bases lining up with TRBD2. There are 15 residues in the CDR3. CDR1 SGHTS and CDR2 YDEGEE come from the germline V gene. V was clipped by 7 bases and J by 3 bases; unmatched bases: 7. The CDR3 protein is CASVAGAVHTGELFF. CDR3 sequence (DNA): TGTGCCAGCGTAGCGGGGGCAGTTCACACCGGGGAGCTGTTTTTT. The full variable domain, rest sourced from reference TRBV5-8 and TRBJ2-2, is EAGVTQSPTHLIKTRGQQATLRCSPISGHTSVYWYQQALGLGLQFLLWYDEGEERNRGNFPPRFSGRQFPNYSSELNVNALELEDSALYLCASVAGAVHTGELFFGEGSRLTVL.

This clone has just a few counts. This chain links TRBV6-5 with TRBJ2-1; TRBD2 matches 11 bases. Germline CDR1 and CDR2: MNHEY and SVGAGI. The CDR3 loop spans 15 amino acids. The V segment lost 6 bases and the J segment 7 bases; nucleotides outside the gene matches: 8. The CDR3 nucleotides are TGTGCCAGCAGATATAGCGGGGGGGAGAGGAATGAGCAGTTCTTC. Protein: CASRYSGGERNEQFF.

The V and J genes are TRBV10-3 and TRBJ1-2; TRBD1 agrees at 9 bases. The junction had 10 bases not matched to a gene; V was cut back by 3 bases and J by 8 bases. Germline lookup yields CDR1 ENHRY and CDR2 SYGVKD. The CDR3 is made up of 15 amino acids. The CDR3 region has the DNA TGTGCCATCAGTGACGGGACAGGGCGCTCTAGGGGCTACACCTTC. The encoded protein is CAISDGTGRSRGYTF.